The 24 T cell receptor beta chains listed next were all sequenced from one sample in a study of vaccination effects on CD4 cells after COVID-19. Data came from immunoSEQ multiplex PCR; TCRdb stores just in-frame clones and leaves some out. The sample records 74,000 or so clones, 80% being singletons. Their cognate antigens are unknown. With the ViraFEST assay, the study expanded antigen-specific CD4+ T cells using viral peptide pools, then sequenced them. At the end of about 9 days of culture, CD4+ T cells were isolated. In the vaccine recipients, nucleocapsid antibodies were negative and there was no prior SARS-CoV-2 infection. The sample was CD4+ T cells from PBMCs cultured with SARS-CoV-2 spike peptides, taken before COVID-19 vaccination. Receptors originate from a human donor who received a COVID-19 vaccine.

A word on this clone: The sample holds other DNA sequences that translate to the same CDR3. This CDR3 is CASSPQTGSNEKLFF. CDR3 DNA sequence: TGTGCCAGCTCACCCCAGACAGGGTCTAATGAAAAACTGTTTTTT. The V and J genes are TRBV18 and TRBJ1-4; 7 nucleotides match TRBD1. This CDR3 is 15 amino acids long. From germline, CDR1 is KGHSH and CDR2 LQKENI. The J segment lost 3 bases and the V segment lost 3 bases, leaving 4 bases of the junction unmatched.

The J gene is TRBJ2-3, the V gene TRBV10-1; 7 nucleotides align to TRBD1. Trimming cost V 3 bases and J 2 bases; bases outside gene matches: 5. CDR1 and CDR2 from the germline V gene are WNHNN and SYGVQD (reference sequence). The CDR3 totals 15 residues. The CDR3 coding sequence is TGCGCCAGCAGTGACCAGGGACAGTCCACAGATACGCAGTATTTT. It codes for CASSDQGQSTDTQYF.

V gene TRBV6-2 or TRBV6-3 combines with J gene TRBJ1-2, with TRBD1 matching 7 bases. This CDR3 has 13 residues. CDR1 and CDR2 from the germline V gene are MNHEY and SVGEGT. V lost 5 bases, J lost 1 base, and 1 base stayed unmatched. The CDR3 sequence is CASSRDSNYGYTF. CDR3 DNA sequence: TGTGCCAGCAGTCGGGACAGTAACTATGGCTACACCTTC.

The chain combines TRBV11-3 with TRBJ2-3; D unclear. Germline V lookup: CDR1 SGHNT, CDR2 YENEEA. This CDR3 spans 12 amino acids. Trimming removed 5 bases at V and 4 bases at J, with 7 bases between. This CDR3 is CASSRAADTQYF. In nucleotides, the CDR3 is TGTGCCAGCAGCCGGGCTGCAGATACGCAGTATTTT.

The CDR3 here is CASSSSRTGGGYGYTF. The DNA for the CDR3 is TGTGCCAGCAGTTCCTCCCGGACAGGGGGCGGCTATGGCTACACCTTC. This chain links TRBV27 with TRBJ1-2; 11 nucleotides agree with TRBD1. The V and J ends lost 4 bases and 4 bases, in that order; junction bases with no gene match: 8. The CDR3 totals 16 residues. The germline V gene encodes CDR1 MNHEY and CDR2 SMNVEV (reference sequence).

The J gene is TRBJ2-5, the V gene TRBV10-2, with D tentatively TRBD2 (6 bases). The germline V and J ends were trimmed by 2 bases and 5 bases, with 6 bases remaining between them. CDR1 and CDR2 (germline): WSHSY, SAAADI. The CDR3 has 12 amino acids. CDR3 sequence reads: CASSERGETQYF. The CDR3 coding sequence is TGCGCCAGCAGTGAGCGGGGGGAGACCCAGTACTTC.

V and J are TRBV2 and TRBJ1-4; D ambiguous. The CDR3 consists of 12 residues. Trimming left V 7 bases short and J 8 bases short, with 11 bases between. The germline V gene encodes CDR1 SNHLY and CDR2 FYNNEI. CDR3 coding DNA: TGTGCCAGCAAGGTGGAGGGAGAAAAACTGTTTTTT. It encodes CASKVEGEKLFF.

V and J are TRBV7-3 and TRBJ2-1; 12 bases match TRBD1. V shed 0 bases, J shed 7 bases, and the junction held 7 bases outside the gene matches. The CDR3 totals 17 residues. CDR1 is SGHTA and CDR2 is FQGTGA in the germline V gene. The CDR3 loop is CASSLTSGTGGLNEQFF. CDR3 DNA sequence: TGTGCCAGCAGCTTAACCTCCGGGACAGGGGGCCTTAATGAGCAGTTCTTC.

V is TRBV3-1 (or the pseudogene TRBV3-2) and J is TRBJ2-7; no firm D call. Trimming shortened V by 1 base and J by 9 bases, and 13 bases separated the two germline ends. Germline CDR1 reads LGHDT; CDR2 reads YNNKEL (reference sequence). The CDR3 runs 13 residues. CDR3 region: CASSQGIWDGQYV. CDR3 coding DNA: TGTGCCAGCAGCCAAGGCATTTGGGATGGGCAGTACGTC.

The J gene is TRBJ1-2, the V gene TRBV19; D may be TRBD1 (5 bases). The V gene lost 5 bases and the J gene lost 8 bases, with 18 bases spanning the gap. Germline V gene sequence: CDR1 LNHDA, CDR2 SQIVND (reference sequence). The CDR3 loop spans 14 amino acids. CDR3 residues: CASSGERWGGGYTF. The CDR3 DNA sequence: TGTGCCAGTAGTGGGGAGCGGTGGGGCGGCGGCTACACCTTC.

This sequence joins TRBV28 and TRBJ2-1, with 8 bases that match TRBD2. Per germline, CDR1 MDHEN and CDR2 SYDVKM. The junction had 5 bases not matched to a gene; V was cut back by 5 bases and J by 8 bases. The CDR3 is 13 amino acids. Here the CDR3 DNA reads TGTGCCAGCAGTACGGGGGGGCCCTATGAGCAGTTCTTC. The encoded protein is CASSTGGPYEQFF.

The chain has TRBV7-6 and TRBJ2-6; tentative D call: TRBD2 (5 bases). Germline V gene lookup returns CDR1 SGHVS and CDR2 FNYEAQ. With 5 bases removed from V and 0 bases from J, the gap between germline ends came to 17 bases. CDR3 length: 18 amino acids. The chain's CDR3 is CASSPRTDLSSGANVLTF. DNA of the CDR3: TGTGCCAGCAGCCCCCGGACTGACTTGAGCTCTGGGGCCAACGTCCTGACTTTC.

The CDR3 DNA sequence: TGTGCCTGGAGTCAAACGACCGGGTTTATAGAGACCCAGTACTTC. It codes for CAWSQTTGFIETQYF. This chain links TRBV30 with TRBJ2-5; D is undetermined. The CDR3 spans 15 residues. Looked up from germline, CDR1 is GTSNPN and CDR2 is SVGIG (reference sequence). Trimming took off 2 bases at V and 4 bases at J, with 17 bases between the two ends.

The J gene is TRBJ1-5, the V gene TRBV2; unclear D gene. Trimming took 8 bases from V and 0 from J, leaving 8 bases between them. Germline assignment: CDR1 SNHLY and CDR2 FYNNEI. The CDR3 is 13 residues long. In DNA, the CDR3 is TGTGCCAGCCTTCCGGATAGCAATCAGCCCCAGCATTTT. Translated: CASLPDSNQPQHF. The full variable domain, its missing parts supplied by reference TRBV2 and TRBJ1-5, is EPEVTQTPSHQVTQMGQEVILRCVPISNHLYFYWYRQILGQKVEFLVSFYNNEISEKSEIFDDQFSVERPDGSNFTLKIRSTKLEDSAMYFCASLPDSNQPQHFGDGTRLSIL.

The chain employs TRBV18 and TRBJ2-7; TRBD1 or TRBD2 may be the D gene (5 bases each). Trimming pared 3 bases from V and 3 bases from J, leaving 12 bases between. CDR3 size: 14 residues. Germline V gives CDR1 KGHSH, CDR2 LQKENI. As DNA, the CDR3 is TGTGCCAGCTCACCCCTCGGGGCCGGCTACGAGCAGTACGTC. It translates to CASSPLGAGYEQYV.

This clone came up once. The J gene is TRBJ2-7, the V gene TRBV3-1 (or the pseudogene TRBV3-2), with TRBD2 identical over 7 bases. Losses at the gene ends were 1 base for V and 0 bases for J; bases not matched to a gene: 9. This CDR3 region has 17 residues. Germline CDR1 LGHDT, CDR2 YNNKEL (reference sequence). Written as DNA, the CDR3 is TGTGCCAGCAGCCAAGCTACTAGCGAGGGGAGCTCCTACGAGCAGTACGTC. Translated: CASSQATSEGSSYEQYV.

This CDR3 is CATQPLGTPEQYV. The CDR3 DNA reads as TGTGCCACCCAACCCTTGGGGACGCCCGAGCAGTACGTC. The chain joins TRBV2 to TRBJ2-7; the D call may be TRBD1 or TRBD2 (5 bases each). Germline CDR1 is SNHLY and CDR2 is FYNNEI. V lost 10 bases, J lost 6 bases, and 19 bases lay in between. This CDR3 has 13 residues.

The V call is TRBV2, the J call TRBJ1-5, with 8 nucleotides matching TRBD1. The CDR3 length is 15 residues. The J segment lost 4 bases and the V segment lost 2 bases, leaving 4 bases of the junction unmatched. The germline CDR1 and CDR2 sequences are SNHLY and FYNNEI. The DNA of the CDR3 is TGTGCCAGCAGTGAATGGGGACAGGCGAATCAGCCCCAGCATTTT. Protein: CASSEWGQANQPQHF.

The sample holds a few counts of this clone. The same CDR3 can be traced to other DNA sequences in this sample. The CDR3 loop reads CASTWDSGNTIYF. The CDR3 DNA sequence: TGCGCCAGCACCTGGGACTCTGGAAACACCATATATTTT. The V call is TRBV10-2, the J call TRBJ1-3; D is unclear. V lost 7 bases and J lost 0, with 7 bases in between. The CDR3 covers 13 residues. Germline V CDR1 and CDR2: WSHSY, SAAADI.

This clone has a handful of counts. A read error may produce the germline difference seen at one junction end. This chain connects TRBV7-3 to TRBJ2-1, with D tentatively TRBD2 (6 bases). Germline loops: CDR1 SGHTA, CDR2 FQGTGA. The CDR3 is 15 amino acids. Here the CDR3 DNA reads TGTGCCAGCAGCCTAACGGTGGGACTTCGCAATGAGCAGTTCTTC. This gives the protein CASSLTVGLRNEQFF. Looking up the rest from reference TRBV7-3 and TRBJ2-1 gives the full variable domain: GAGVSQTPSNKVTEKGKYVELRCDPISGHTALYWYRQSLGQGPEFLIYFQGTGAADDSGLPNDRFFAVRPEGSVSTLKIQRTERGDSAVYLCASSLTVGLRNEQFFGPGTRLTVL.

The rearrangement uses TRBV6-5 and TRBJ2-7; D is possibly TRBD1 (5 bases). The V gene lost 5 bases and the J gene lost 4 bases, with 15 bases spanning the gap. This CDR3 region has 14 residues. Germline V gene sequence: CDR1 MNHEY, CDR2 SVGAGI. CDR3 nucleotide sequence: TGTGCCAGCAGTCGTGCAGGATCAGGGTACGAGCAGTACGTC. It is translated as CASSRAGSGYEQYV.

In this sample, this clone turned up once. This CDR3 is CASSQDRSFSLYGYTF. CDR3 sequence (DNA): TGTGCCAGCAGCCAAGATAGAAGTTTCTCCCTCTATGGCTACACCTTC. The rearrangement joins TRBV3-1 (or the pseudogene TRBV3-2) to TRBJ1-2; D unresolved. The V and J ends lost 0 bases and 4 bases respectively, with 15 bases between them. The CDR3 extends over 16 amino acids. Germline V lookup: CDR1 LGHDT, CDR2 YNNKEL (reference sequence).

The chain recombines TRBV11-3 with TRBJ1-5, with D possibly being TRBD1 (6 bases). Germline V gives CDR1 SGHNT, CDR2 YENEEA. Trimming pared 3 bases from V and 5 bases from J, leaving 11 bases between. The CDR3 contains 14 residues. The CDR3 reads CASSLDREDQPQHF. In nucleotides, the CDR3 is TGTGCCAGCAGCTTGGACAGAGAGGATCAGCCCCAGCATTTT.

V and J are TRBV9 and TRBJ1-2; 7 bases map to TRBD1. CDR1 is SGDLS, CDR2 YYNGEE, per germline. The CDR3 length is 15 residues. Trimming at V came to 4 bases and at J to 3 bases, leaving 9 bases not matched to a gene. Here the CDR3 reads CASSPGEGGYYGYTF. In nucleotides, the CDR3 is TGTGCCAGCAGCCCCGGTGAAGGGGGCTACTATGGCTACACCTTC.